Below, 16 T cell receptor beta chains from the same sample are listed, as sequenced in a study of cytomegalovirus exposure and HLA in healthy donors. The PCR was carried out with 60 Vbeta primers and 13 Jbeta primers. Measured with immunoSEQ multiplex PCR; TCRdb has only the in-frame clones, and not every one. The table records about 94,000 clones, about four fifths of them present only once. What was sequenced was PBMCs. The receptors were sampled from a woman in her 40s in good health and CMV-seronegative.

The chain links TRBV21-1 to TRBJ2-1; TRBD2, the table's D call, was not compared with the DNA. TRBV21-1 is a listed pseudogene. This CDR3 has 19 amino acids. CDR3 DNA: TGTGCCAGCAGTTTCCAAGGAGATGGTGCGATAACTCACTACAATGAGCAGTTCTTC. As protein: CASSFQGDGAITHYNEQFF.

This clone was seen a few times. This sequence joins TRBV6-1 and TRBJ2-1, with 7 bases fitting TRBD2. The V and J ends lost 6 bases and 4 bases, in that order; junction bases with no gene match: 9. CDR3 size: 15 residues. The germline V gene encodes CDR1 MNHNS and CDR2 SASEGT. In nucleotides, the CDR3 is TGTGCCAGCAGGGGTGGCGGGGGATCATACAATGAGCAGTTCTTC. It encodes CASRGGGGSYNEQFF.

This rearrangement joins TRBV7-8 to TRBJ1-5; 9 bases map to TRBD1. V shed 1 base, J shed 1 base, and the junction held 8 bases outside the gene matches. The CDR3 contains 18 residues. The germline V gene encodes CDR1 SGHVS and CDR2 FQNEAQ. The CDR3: CASSLDGTGSASNQPQHF. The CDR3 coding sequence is TGTGCCAGCAGCTTAGATGGGACAGGGTCTGCGAGCAATCAGCCCCAGCATTTT.

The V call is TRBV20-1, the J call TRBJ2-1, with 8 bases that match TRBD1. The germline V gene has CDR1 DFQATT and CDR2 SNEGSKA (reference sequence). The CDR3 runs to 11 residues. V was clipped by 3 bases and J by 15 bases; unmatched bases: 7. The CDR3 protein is CSASPGGGLFF. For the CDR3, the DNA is TGCAGTGCTAGTCCAGGGGGCGGTCTGTTCTTC.

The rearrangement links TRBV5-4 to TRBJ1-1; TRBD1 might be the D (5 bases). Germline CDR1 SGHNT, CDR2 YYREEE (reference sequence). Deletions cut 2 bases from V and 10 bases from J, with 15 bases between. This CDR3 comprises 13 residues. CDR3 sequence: CASSLGTSGGAFF. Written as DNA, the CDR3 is TGTGCCAGCAGCTTAGGGACCTCCGGGGGAGCTTTCTTT.

CDR3 region: CASSSRPNRGSYEQYF. CDR3 coding DNA: TGTGCCAGCAGCTCGAGGCCGAACAGGGGCTCCTACGAGCAGTACTTC. This chain uses TRBV11-1 with TRBJ2-7, with 7 bases fitting TRBD1. Per germline, CDR1 SGHAT and CDR2 FQDESV (reference sequence). Losses at the gene ends were 4 bases for V and 0 bases for J; bases not matched to a gene: 9. The CDR3 contains 16 residues.

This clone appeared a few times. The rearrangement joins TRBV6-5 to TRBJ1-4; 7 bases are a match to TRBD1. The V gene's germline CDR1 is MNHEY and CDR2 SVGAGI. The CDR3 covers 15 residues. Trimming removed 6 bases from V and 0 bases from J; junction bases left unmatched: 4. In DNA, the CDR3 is TGTGCCAGCAGCTGGCAGGGGGCAACTAATGAAAAACTGTTTTTT. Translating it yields CASSWQGATNEKLFF.

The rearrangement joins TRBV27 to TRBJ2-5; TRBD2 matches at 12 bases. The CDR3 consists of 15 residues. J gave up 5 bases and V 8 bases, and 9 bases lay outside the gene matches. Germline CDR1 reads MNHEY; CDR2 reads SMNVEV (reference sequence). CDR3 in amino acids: CASSSSGGAGETQYF. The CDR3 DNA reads TGTGCCAGCTCGTCTAGCGGGGGGGCCGGGGAGACCCAGTACTTC.

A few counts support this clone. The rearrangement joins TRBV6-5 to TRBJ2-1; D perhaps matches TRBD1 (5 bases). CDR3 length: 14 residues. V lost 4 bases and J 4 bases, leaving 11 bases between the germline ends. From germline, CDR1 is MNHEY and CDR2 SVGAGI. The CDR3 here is CASSSHQGYNEQFF. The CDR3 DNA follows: TGTGCCAGCAGTTCACATCAGGGTTACAATGAGCAGTTCTTC.

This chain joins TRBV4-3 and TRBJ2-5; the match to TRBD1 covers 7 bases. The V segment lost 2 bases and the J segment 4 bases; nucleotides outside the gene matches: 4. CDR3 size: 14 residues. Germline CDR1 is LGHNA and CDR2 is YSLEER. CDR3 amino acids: CASSQSGTAETQYF. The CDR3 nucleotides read TGCGCCAGCAGCCAATCAGGGACAGCAGAGACCCAGTACTTC.

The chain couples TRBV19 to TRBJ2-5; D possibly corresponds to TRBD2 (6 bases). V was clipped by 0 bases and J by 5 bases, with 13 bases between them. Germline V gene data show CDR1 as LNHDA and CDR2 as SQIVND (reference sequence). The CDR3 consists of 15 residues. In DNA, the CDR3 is TGTGCCAGTAGTATAGAGGGGGGAGTCGGGGAGACCCAGTACTTC. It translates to CASSIEGGVGETQYF.

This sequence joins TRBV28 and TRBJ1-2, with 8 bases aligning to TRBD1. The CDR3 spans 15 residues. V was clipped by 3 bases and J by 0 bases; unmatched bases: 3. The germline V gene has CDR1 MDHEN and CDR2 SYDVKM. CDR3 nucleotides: TGTGCCAGCAGTTTTTCGGGACAGGCTAACTATGGCTACACCTTC. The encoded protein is CASSFSGQANYGYTF.

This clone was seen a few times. The CDR3 sequence is CASWRDPNTEAFF. DNA for the CDR3: TGTGCCAGCTGGAGAGACCCGAACACTGAAGCTTTCTTT. The chain has TRBV6-1 and TRBJ1-1; D not resolved. V gave up 8 bases and J gave up 1 base, with 11 bases separating them. CDR1 and CDR2 from the germline V gene are MNHNS and SASEGT. The CDR3 consists of 13 residues.

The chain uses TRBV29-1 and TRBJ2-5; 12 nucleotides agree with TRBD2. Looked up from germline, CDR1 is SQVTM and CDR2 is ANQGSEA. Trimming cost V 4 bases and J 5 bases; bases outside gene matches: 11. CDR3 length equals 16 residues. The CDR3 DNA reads TGCAGCGTTGTCCCTAGCGGGGGGGCGCCGTATGAGACCCAGTACTTC. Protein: CSVVPSGGAPYETQYF.

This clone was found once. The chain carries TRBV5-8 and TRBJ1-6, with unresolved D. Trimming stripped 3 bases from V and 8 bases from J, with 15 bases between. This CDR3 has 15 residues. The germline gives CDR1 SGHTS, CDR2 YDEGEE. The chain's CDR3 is CASSSDSRVDSPLHF. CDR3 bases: TGTGCCAGCAGCTCGGACTCCAGAGTGGATTCACCCCTCCACTTT.

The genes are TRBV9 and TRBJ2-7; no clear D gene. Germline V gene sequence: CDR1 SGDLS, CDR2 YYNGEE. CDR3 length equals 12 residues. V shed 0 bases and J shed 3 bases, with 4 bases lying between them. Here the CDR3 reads CASSVDGYEQYF. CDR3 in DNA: TGTGCCAGCAGCGTAGACGGCTACGAGCAGTACTTC.